The entry that follows covers one T cell receptor (beta chain) sequence. This clone has ten or more counts. It lacks a known antigen. The read terminates 3 residues ahead of where the CDR3 ends, so the germline J gene completes it. The sample originates from a study of T cell clonality in common variable immunodeficiency (dated by TCRdb to about 2015). General study outcomes and caveats: According to the authors, figuring out what caused the increased clonality in CVID would require sequencing the repertoires of T cell subpopulations. Healthy controls shared more TCRbeta clones with each other than CVID subjects shared among themselves (p < 0.0001). Correlations of repertoire features with clinical complications were constrained by heterogeneity among patients within the CVID cohort. TCRbeta clonality was higher in CVID subjects than in healthy controls (t-test p = 0.018), and the increase was most characteristic of about a third of subjects. Even though DNA input was the same, control samples had an average of about 80,000 unique sequences each, compared with roughly 30,000 in CVID samples. CVID TCRbeta sequences reportedly showed fewer deletions and N-nucleotide insertions and lacked highly modified clones with 13 or more V deletions.

Equivalent amounts of genomic DNA from CVID and control samples were used as sequencing input. For every sample, a 60 bp segment covering the rearranged TCRbeta CDR3 region was amplified and then sequenced. The immunoSEQ assay, a bias-corrected multiplex PCR combined with high-throughput sequencing, was used for TCRbeta amplification. Per the source publication's procedure: Every unique nucleotide sequence was considered a clone and was annotated with V, D and J genes, copy number and frequency. Sequences were labeled productive if in frame, and non-productive if out of frame or containing stop codons. As previously described, clonality was calculated on the basis of Shannon's entropy. Mean CDR3 Kyte-Doolittle hydropathy was derived from the predicted amino acid sequences of productive clones. The R hclust function was used to hierarchically cluster scaled V gene usage with Manhattan distance and complete linkage. Clone sharing by CDR3 amino acid sequence was assessed by resampling 12 repertoires per group over 100 rounds. The repertoires were searched for 65 to 85 published EBV-specific TCRbeta sequences and a few hundred published CMV-specific TCRbeta sequences. A couple of CVID samples yielding fewer than 10,000 sequences were excluded from analysis, leaving approximately 40 CVID repertoires. This is the immuneACCESS table as TCRdb keeps it, with only in-frame sequences that have V and J called. A part of the clones is gone; compared with another copy, unresolved V genes explain less than half, and the rest is unexplained. V, J and clone size derive from that table, while D and trimming were established from the DNA sequence. The sample records 35,000 to 45,000 clones, none occurring a single time. Approximately 3% of the sample rests with the top ten.

The CDR3 holds 14 amino acids from the cysteine to the phenylalanine. Part of the CDR3 DNA is given, 33 bases translated from base 1. CDR1 ENHRY and CDR2 SYGVKD were looked up in the germline V gene. Relative to germline, V is 1 base shorter and J is 4 bases shorter, with 10 bases between their ends. Predominantly Caucasian heritage was noted among both the CVID patients and the healthy controls. From each donor, about 4.5 to 9 ml of heparinized peripheral whole blood was collected. TCRbeta CDR3 repertoires were sequenced from genomic DNA of adults with common variable immune deficiency (CVID) and healthy adult controls. The control group comprised some 22 healthy adult volunteers, about 12 female and 10 male, aged about 23 to 75 years with a mean age of approximately 30. Diluted blood was subjected to density centrifugation over Hypaque 1077 or Ficoll-Paque for isolation of peripheral blood mononuclear cells. Genomic DNA was extracted from unsorted mononuclear cells by Qiagen column purification or by a centrifugation-based method.

The sample consisted of peripheral blood mononuclear cells. This TCR was sampled from a person aged 18 to 70 in good health. This sequence uses TRBV10-3 and TRBJ1-2, with TRBD1 tentatively as D gene (5 bases match). CDR3 loop: CAISELLGLYGYTF. The CDR3 bases that were read are TGTGCCATCAGTGAGTTATTGGGGCTCTATGGC.